This T cell receptor (beta chain) was identified in a study of cytomegalovirus exposure and HLA in healthy donors. Vbeta (60) and Jbeta (13) primers were used in the PCR. Only in-frame clones appear in the TCRdb table, and some are missing; sequencing was by immunoSEQ multiplex PCR. The sample lists about 120,000 clones, around 69% occurring once. After removal of 6 bases from V and 1 base from J, the junction contained 5 bases not matched to a gene. The CDR3 has 14 amino acids. Germline CDR1 is MNHEY and CDR2 is SMNVEV (reference sequence). The chain couples TRBV27 to TRBJ2-7, with 8 positions matching TRBD2. This TCR came from a woman aged 40 to 50 in good health and CMV-seropositive. Sequenced sample: PBMCs. CDR3 DNA sequence: TGTGCCAGCAGCTTCCGGGAGGGATCCTACGAGCAGTACTTC. Translating it yields CASSFREGSYEQYF.